These 2 T cell receptor beta chains were all obtained from the same sample, sequenced in a study of shared clonotypes between healthy human individuals. Generated by immunoSEQ multiplex PCR, the TCRdb table keeps only in-frame clones and is missing some. This table has under 2.5 million clones, around 93% appearing once. The specimen sequenced was naive CD4+ T cells from PBMCs. This sample's subset: CD45RA+ positively selected. The source of these receptors is a man younger than 30 in good health. Some clones in this sample may be carry-over from other donors' samples.

The chain joins TRBV28 to TRBJ2-1; D is possibly TRBD2 (5 bases). V was pared by 7 bases and J by 3 bases, with 16 bases between. The germline V gene encodes CDR1 MDHEN and CDR2 SYDVKM. The CDR3 totals 15 residues. CDR3 sequence reads: CASTPPLGNYNEQFF. The CDR3 DNA reads TGTGCCAGCACCCCACCCCTCGGGAACTACAATGAGCAGTTCTTC.

V gene TRBV18 combines with J gene TRBJ2-1, with D maybe TRBD1 (6 bases). Germline V gives CDR1 KGHSH, CDR2 LQKENI. This CDR3 has 15 amino acids. The V end was cut by 6 bases, the J end by 0 bases, with 12 bases between. Here the CDR3 reads CASSVDRSSYNEQFF. In DNA, the CDR3 is TGTGCCAGCTCGGTAGACAGGAGCTCCTACAATGAGCAGTTCTTC.